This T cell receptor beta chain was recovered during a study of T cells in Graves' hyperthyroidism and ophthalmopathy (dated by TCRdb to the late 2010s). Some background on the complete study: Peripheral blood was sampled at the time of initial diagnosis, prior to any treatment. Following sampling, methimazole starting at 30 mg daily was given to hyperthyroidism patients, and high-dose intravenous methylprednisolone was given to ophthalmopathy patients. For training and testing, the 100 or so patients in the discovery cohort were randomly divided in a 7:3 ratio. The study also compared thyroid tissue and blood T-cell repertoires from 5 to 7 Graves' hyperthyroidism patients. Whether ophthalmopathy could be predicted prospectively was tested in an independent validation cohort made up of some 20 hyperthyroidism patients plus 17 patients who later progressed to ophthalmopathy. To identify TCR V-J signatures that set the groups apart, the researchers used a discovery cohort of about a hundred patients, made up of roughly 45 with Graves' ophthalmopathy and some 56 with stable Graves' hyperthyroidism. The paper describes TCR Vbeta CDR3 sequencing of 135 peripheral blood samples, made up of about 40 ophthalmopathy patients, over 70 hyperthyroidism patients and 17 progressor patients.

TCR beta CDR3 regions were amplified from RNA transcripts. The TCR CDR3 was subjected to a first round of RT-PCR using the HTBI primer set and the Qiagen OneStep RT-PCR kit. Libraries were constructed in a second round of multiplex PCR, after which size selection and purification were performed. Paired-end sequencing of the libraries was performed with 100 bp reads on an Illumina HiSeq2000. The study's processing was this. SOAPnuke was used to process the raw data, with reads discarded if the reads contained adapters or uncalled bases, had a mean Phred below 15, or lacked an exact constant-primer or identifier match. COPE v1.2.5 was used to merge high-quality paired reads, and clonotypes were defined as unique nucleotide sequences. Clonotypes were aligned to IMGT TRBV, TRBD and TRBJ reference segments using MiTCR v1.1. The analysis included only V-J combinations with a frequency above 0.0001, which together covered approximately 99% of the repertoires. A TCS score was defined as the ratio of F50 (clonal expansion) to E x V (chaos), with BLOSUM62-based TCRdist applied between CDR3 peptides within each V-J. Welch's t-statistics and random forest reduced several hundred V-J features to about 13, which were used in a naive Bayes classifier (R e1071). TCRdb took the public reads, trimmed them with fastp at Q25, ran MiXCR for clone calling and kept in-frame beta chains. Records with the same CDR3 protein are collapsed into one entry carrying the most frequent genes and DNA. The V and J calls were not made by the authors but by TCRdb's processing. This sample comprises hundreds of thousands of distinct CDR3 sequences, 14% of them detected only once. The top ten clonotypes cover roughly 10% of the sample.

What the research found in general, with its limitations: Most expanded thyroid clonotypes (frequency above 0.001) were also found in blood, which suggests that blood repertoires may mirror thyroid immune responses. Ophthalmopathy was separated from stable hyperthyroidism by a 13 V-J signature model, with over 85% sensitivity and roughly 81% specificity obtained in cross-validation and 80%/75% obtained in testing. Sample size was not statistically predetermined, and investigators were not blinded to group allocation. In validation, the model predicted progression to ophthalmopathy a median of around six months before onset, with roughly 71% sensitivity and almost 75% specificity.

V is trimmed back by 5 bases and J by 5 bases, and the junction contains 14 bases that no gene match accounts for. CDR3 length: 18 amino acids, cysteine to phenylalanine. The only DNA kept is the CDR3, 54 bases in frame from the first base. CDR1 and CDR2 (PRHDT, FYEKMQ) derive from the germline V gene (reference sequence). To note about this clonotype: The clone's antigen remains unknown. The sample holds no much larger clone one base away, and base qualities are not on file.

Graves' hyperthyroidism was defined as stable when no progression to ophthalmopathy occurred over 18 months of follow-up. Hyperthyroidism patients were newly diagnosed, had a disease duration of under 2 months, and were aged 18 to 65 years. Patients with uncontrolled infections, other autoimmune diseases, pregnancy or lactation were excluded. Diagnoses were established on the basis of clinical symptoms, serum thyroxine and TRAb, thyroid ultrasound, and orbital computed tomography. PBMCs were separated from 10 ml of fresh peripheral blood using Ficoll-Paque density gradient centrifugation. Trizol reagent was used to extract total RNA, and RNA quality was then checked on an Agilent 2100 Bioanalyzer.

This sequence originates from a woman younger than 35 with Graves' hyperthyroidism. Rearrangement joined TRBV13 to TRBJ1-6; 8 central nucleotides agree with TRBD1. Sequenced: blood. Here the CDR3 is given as CASSRRTGYGVDNSPLHF. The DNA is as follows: TGTGCCAGCAGCCGCCGGACAGGGTATGGGGTTGATAATTCACCCCTCCACTTT.